These 22 T cell receptor beta chains share one sample of origin, sequenced in a study of Ad26.COV2.S vaccination and SARS-CoV-2 variants. Stated treatment: around 19 received Ad26.COV2.S at low or high dose, single or two shots; roughly five received placebo; per-sample allocation not given. Sample collection was performed on day 63 after the first vaccine or placebo injection. The table came from immunoSEQ multiplex PCR; TCRdb's copy has only in-frame clones and leaves some out. Among roughly 460,000 clones listed, roughly nine tenths were seen once. Specimen: peripheral blood, collected in a trial of Ad26.COV2.S vaccine versus placebo. These receptor sequences come from a person aged 18-60 years who received the Ad26.COV2.S COVID-19 vaccine or a placebo.

The rearrangement joins TRBV6-5 to TRBJ1-3; D uncertain. The CDR3 covers 15 residues. From germline, CDR1 is MNHEY and CDR2 SVGAGI. The ends were cut back, 0 bases at V and 0 bases at J, with 6 bases in the middle. CDR3 amino acids: CASSYSRFSGNTIYF. DNA for the CDR3: TGTGCCAGCAGTTACTCGCGTTTCTCTGGAAACACCATATATTTT.

The rearrangement uses TRBV30 and TRBJ2-7, with 10 nucleotides matching TRBD1. This CDR3 region has 16 residues. Germline trimming cut 0 bases from V and 3 bases from J; bases unmatched to any gene: 8. Germline lookup yields CDR1 GTSNPN and CDR2 SVGIG (reference sequence). CDR3 bases: TGTGCCTGGAGTGTACTGGGACAGGGGTTTTACTACGAGCAGTACTTC. It is translated as CAWSVLGQGFYYEQYF. The whole variable domain, remainder taken from reference TRBV30 and TRBJ2-7, is SQTIHQWPATLVQPVGSPLSLECTVEGTSNPNLYWYRQAAGRGLQLLFYSVGIGQISSEVPQNLSASRPQDRQFILSSKKLLLSDSGFYLCAWSVLGQGFYYEQYFGPGTRLTVT.

V is TRBV5-5 and J is TRBJ1-2; a weak D match, TRBD1 (5 bases). Germline lookup yields CDR1 SGHKS and CDR2 YYEKEE (reference sequence). Trimming left V 0 bases short and J 5 bases short, with 14 bases between. The CDR3 consists of 15 residues. The CDR3 DNA reads as TGTGCCAGCAGCTTGGCTCCGGGGCTTTTATATGGCTACACCTTC. Protein: CASSLAPGLLYGYTF.

This sequence joins TRBV4-1 and TRBJ2-7; D remains unclear. Germline V gene lookup returns CDR1 MGHRA and CDR2 YSYEKL. V lost 7 bases and J 8 bases, leaving 15 bases between the germline ends. The CDR3 totals 12 residues. The CDR3 loop is CASKGHQEKQYF. Here the CDR3 DNA reads TGCGCCAGCAAAGGGCACCAAGAAAAGCAGTACTTC.

The genes are TRBV6-1 and TRBJ2-1, with D possibly matching TRBD2 (6 bases). The CDR3 totals 13 residues. Germline loops: CDR1 MNHNS, CDR2 SASEGT. V gave up 2 bases and J gave up 10 bases, with 12 bases separating them. CDR3 protein: CASSERGLREQFF. As DNA, the CDR3 is TGTGCCAGCAGTGAAAGGGGACTGAGAGAGCAGTTCTTC.

The chain couples TRBV10-2 to TRBJ1-3; maybe TRBD1 (6 bases). The ends were cut back, 2 bases at V and 2 bases at J, with 7 bases in the middle. CDR3 length equals 14 residues. Per germline, CDR1 WSHSY and CDR2 SAAADI. CDR3 amino acids: CASSETGTGNTIYF. The CDR3 DNA reads TGCGCCAGCAGTGAGACAGGGACTGGAAACACCATATATTTT.

The V call is TRBV7-9, the J call TRBJ2-1; D may be TRBD2 (6 bases). Germline CDR1 SEHNR, CDR2 FQNEAQ (reference sequence). Trimming took off 5 bases at V and 6 bases at J, with 17 bases between the two ends. The CDR3 consists of 15 residues. The CDR3 spells CASSLPGGFGNEQFF. The DNA of the CDR3 is TGTGCCAGCAGCCTCCCCGGGGGTTTCGGCAATGAGCAGTTCTTC. The variable domain in full, completed from reference TRBV7-9 and TRBJ2-1, reads DTGVSQNPRHKITKRGQNVTFRCDPISEHNRLYWYRQTLGQGPEFLTYFQNEAQLEKSRLLSDRFSAERPKGSFSTLEIQRTEQGDSAMYLCASSLPGGFGNEQFFGPGTRLTVL.

This chain uses TRBV28 with TRBJ1-2, with D tentatively TRBD1 (6 bases). Between the trimmed V and J ends, which lost 8 bases and 4 bases, there was a span of 11 bases. From germline, CDR1 is MDHEN and CDR2 SYDVKM. The length of the CDR3 is 12 residues. The CDR3 DNA is TGTGCCAGCGGGGGGGGCTCCTATGGCTACACCTTC. Translating gives CASGGGSYGYTF.

The V gene is TRBV6-1, the J gene TRBJ2-5; 8 nucleotides line up with TRBD1. The junction had 5 bases not matched to a gene; V was cut back by 0 bases and J by 5 bases. Germline CDR1 and CDR2: MNHNS and SASEGT. There are 15 residues in the CDR3. CDR3 in amino acids: CASSEARTGIETQYF. The DNA for the CDR3 is TGTGCCAGCAGTGAAGCAAGGACAGGGATTGAGACCCAGTACTTC.

As regards this clone: At one of its ends the junction is not consistent with the germline gene, which may arise from a read error. This chain joins TRBV29-1 and TRBJ2-1; 7 positions agree with TRBD1. CDR3 length: 11 amino acids. Looked up from germline, CDR1 is SQVTM and CDR2 is ANQGSEA. The CDR3 DNA sequence: TGCAGCGTTGAAGTCAGAGGGGGCCGGATCTTC. It codes for CSVEVRGGRIF.

V usage is TRBV27 and J usage is TRBJ1-6, with a weak D call TRBD1 (6 bases). The CDR3 runs to 15 residues. Per germline, CDR1 MNHEY and CDR2 SMNVEV (reference sequence). V lost 2 bases and J 7 bases, leaving 12 bases between the germline ends. CDR3 in DNA: TGTGCCAGCAGTTTAATCGGGACACTAAATTCACCCCTCCACTTT. Translating it yields CASSLIGTLNSPLHF.

The rearrangement links TRBV7-2 to TRBJ2-1; D might be TRBD1 (6 bases). Germline CDR1 reads SGHTA; CDR2 reads FQGNSA. V dropped 5 bases and J dropped 7 bases, with 15 bases sitting between them. CDR3 length: 14 residues. The CDR3 sequence: CASSPRQVGNEQFF. CDR3 bases: TGTGCCAGCAGCCCCCGACAGGTGGGTAATGAGCAGTTCTTC.

The chain joins TRBV7-2 to TRBJ1-3; D uncertain. Trimming shortened V by 3 bases and J by 1 base, and 7 bases separated the two germline ends. The CDR3 totals 14 residues. The germline V gene has CDR1 SGHTA and CDR2 FQGNSA. The CDR3 sequence: CASSFIWSGNTIYF. The DNA for the CDR3 is TGTGCCAGCAGCTTTATCTGGTCTGGAAACACCATATATTTT.

The V and J genes are TRBV28 and TRBJ2-7; perhaps TRBD1 as D (5 bases). The CDR3 runs 15 residues. Germline V CDR1 and CDR2: MDHEN, SYDVKM. With 6 bases removed from V and 4 bases from J, the gap between germline ends came to 19 bases. CDR3 in DNA: TGTGCCAGCAGACTGGCGGACACCACTCTTTACGAGCAGTACTTC. Translating gives CASRLADTTLYEQYF.

The chain uses TRBV6-5 and TRBJ2-6; 7 bases are shared with TRBD1. Germline V gene lookup returns CDR1 MNHEY and CDR2 SVGAGI. V shed 0 bases and J 2 bases; nucleotides not matched to a gene: 1. The CDR3 covers 16 residues. The CDR3: CASSYSTGTGANVLTF. In DNA, the CDR3 is TGTGCCAGCAGTTACTCGACAGGGACTGGGGCCAACGTCCTGACTTTC.

V and J are TRBV28 and TRBJ1-6, with 7 bases aligning to TRBD1. Trimming took 6 bases from V and 9 from J; bases not matched to a gene: 5. Germline CDR1 MDHEN, CDR2 SYDVKM. The CDR3 has 13 amino acids. DNA of the CDR3: TGTGCCAGCAGGGACAGGTGGAGTTCACCCCTCCACTTT. It yields the protein CASRDRWSSPLHF.

The chain joins TRBV30 to TRBJ1-1, with D tentatively TRBD1 (5 bases). Germline CDR1 GTSNPN, CDR2 SVGIG (reference sequence). The germline V and J ends were trimmed by 0 bases and 6 bases, with 11 bases remaining between them. The CDR3 runs 13 residues. The CDR3 DNA follows: TGTGCCTGGAGTGTGCAACTGGGGGCTGAAGCTTTCTTT. Translating gives CAWSVQLGAEAFF.

The CDR3, as DNA: TGTGCCAGTACGAGGGGGCTGGGTGAAAAACTGTTTTTT. Amino acids: CASTRGLGEKLFF. The chain has TRBV25-1 and TRBJ1-4; 7 bases fit TRBD1. The CDR3 loop spans 13 amino acids. Germline trimming cut 9 bases from V and 7 bases from J; bases unmatched to any gene: 8. Germline-derived CDR1 and CDR2 are MGHDK and SYGVNS.

The genes are TRBV2 and TRBJ2-3; 8 bases agree with TRBD2. CDR1 and CDR2 from the germline V gene are SNHLY and FYNNEI. J gave up 1 base and V 7 bases, and 10 bases lay outside the gene matches. The CDR3 spans 16 residues. In DNA, the CDR3 is TGTGCCAGCACCGCACCGGGACTAGAGGGCACAGATACGCAGTATTTT. Translated, it gives CASTAPGLEGTDTQYF.

As regards this clone: An end of the junction differs from the germline gene, which may be a read error. Here the CDR3 DNA reads TGTGCTAGCAGCTTAGGTTCTGGGCCTACCACCGGGGAGCTGTTTTTT. This encodes CASSLGSGPTTGELFF. This chain joins TRBV7-7 and TRBJ2-2; the D is unclear. The CDR3 runs 16 residues. Germline V lookup: CDR1 SSHAT, CDR2 FNYEAQ (reference sequence).

This clone was counted once. This chain connects TRBV6-5 to TRBJ1-1; tentatively, D is TRBD1 (5 bases). The germline gives CDR1 MNHEY, CDR2 SVGAGI. CDR3 length equals 13 residues. The ends were cut back, 4 bases at V and 3 bases at J, with 9 bases in the middle. The CDR3 region has the DNA TGTGCCAGCAGTTCGCAGGGTGACACTGAAGCTTTCTTT. Protein: CASSSQGDTEAFF.

This clone has more than one count but fewer than ten. The chain recombines TRBV4-1 with TRBJ1-1, with TRBD1 as a possible D gene (6 bases). The V end lost 0 bases, the J end lost 6 bases, and 14 bases lay between the germline ends. This CDR3 is 15 amino acids long. The germline gives CDR1 MGHRA, CDR2 YSYEKL. This chain's CDR3 is CASSQDITGRAEAFF. DNA for the CDR3: TGCGCCAGCAGCCAAGATATTACAGGGAGGGCTGAAGCTTTCTTT.